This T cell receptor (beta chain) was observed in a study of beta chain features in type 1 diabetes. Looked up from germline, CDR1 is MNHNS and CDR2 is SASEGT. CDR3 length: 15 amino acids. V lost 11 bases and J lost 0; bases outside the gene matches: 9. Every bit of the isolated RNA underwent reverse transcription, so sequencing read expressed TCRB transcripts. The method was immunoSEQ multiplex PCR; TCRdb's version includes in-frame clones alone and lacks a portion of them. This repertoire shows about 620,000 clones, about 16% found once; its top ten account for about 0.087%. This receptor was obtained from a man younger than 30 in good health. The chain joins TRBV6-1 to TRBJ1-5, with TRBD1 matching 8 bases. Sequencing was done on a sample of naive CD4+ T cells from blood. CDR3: CAGQGTAYSNQPQHF. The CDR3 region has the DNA TGTGCCGGACAGGGAACCGCTTATAGCAATCAGCCCCAGCATTTT.